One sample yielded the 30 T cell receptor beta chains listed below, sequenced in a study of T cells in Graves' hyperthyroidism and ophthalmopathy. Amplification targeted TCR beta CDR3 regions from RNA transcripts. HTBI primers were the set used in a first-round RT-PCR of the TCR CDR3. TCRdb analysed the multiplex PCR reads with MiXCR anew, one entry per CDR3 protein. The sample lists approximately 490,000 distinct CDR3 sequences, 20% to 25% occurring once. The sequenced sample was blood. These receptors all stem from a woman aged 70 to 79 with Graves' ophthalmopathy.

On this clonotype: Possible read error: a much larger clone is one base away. CDR3 bases: TGTGCCAGGGGTAGCGTTAGCTCCTACAATGCGCAGTTCTTC. It specifies CARGSVSSYNAQFF. The chain joins TRBV2 to TRBJ2-1, with D possibly matching TRBD2 (5 bases). The CDR3 runs 14 residues. Germline assignment: CDR1 SNHLY and CDR2 FYNNEI.

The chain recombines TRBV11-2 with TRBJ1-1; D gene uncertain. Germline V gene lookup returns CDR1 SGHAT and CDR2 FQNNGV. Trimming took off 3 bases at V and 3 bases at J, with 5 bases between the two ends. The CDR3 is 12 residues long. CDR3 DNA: TGTGCCAGCAGCTTGCGGCACACTGAAGCTTTCTTT. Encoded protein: CASSLRHTEAFF.

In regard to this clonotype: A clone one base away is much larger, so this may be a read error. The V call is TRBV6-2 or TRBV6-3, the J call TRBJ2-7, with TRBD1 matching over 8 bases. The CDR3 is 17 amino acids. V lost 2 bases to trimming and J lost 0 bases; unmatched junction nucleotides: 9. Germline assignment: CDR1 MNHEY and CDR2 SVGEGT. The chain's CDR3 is CASSYAPTGAISYEQYF. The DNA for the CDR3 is TGTGCCAGCAGTTACGCTCCGACAGGGGCGATCTCCTACGAGCAGTACTTC.

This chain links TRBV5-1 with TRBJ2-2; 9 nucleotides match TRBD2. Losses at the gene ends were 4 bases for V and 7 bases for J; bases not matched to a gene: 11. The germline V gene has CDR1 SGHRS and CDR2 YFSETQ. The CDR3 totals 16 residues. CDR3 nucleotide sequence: TGCGCCAGCAGCCCGAAGGCGGGCGGGAGGGACGGGGAGCTGTTTTTT. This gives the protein CASSPKAGGRDGELFF.

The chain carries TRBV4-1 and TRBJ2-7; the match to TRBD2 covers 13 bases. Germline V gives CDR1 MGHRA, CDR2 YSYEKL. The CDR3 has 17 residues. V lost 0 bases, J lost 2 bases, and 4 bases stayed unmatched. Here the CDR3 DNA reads TGCGCCAGCAGCCAAGAGGCGGGGACTAGCGGGACCTACGAGCAGTACTTC. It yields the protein CASSQEAGTSGTYEQYF.

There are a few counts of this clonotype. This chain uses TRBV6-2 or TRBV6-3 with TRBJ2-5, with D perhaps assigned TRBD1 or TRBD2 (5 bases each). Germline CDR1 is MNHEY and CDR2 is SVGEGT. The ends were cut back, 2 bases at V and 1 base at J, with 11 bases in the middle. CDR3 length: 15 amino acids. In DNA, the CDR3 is TGTGCCAGCAGTTACCCCATGGGGACCCAAGAGACCCAGTACTTC. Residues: CASSYPMGTQETQYF.

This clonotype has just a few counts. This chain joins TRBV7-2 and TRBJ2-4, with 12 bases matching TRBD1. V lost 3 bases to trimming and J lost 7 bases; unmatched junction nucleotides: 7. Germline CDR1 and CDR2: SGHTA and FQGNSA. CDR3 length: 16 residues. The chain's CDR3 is CASSFPGQGAFNIQYF. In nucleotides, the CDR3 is TGTGCCAGCAGCTTTCCGGGACAGGGGGCGTTCAACATTCAGTACTTC.

DNA for the CDR3: TGTGCCAGCAGCCATTCGGATGTGGGCTCCTACGAGCAGTACTTC. This gives the protein CASSHSDVGSYEQYF. The chain has TRBV7-8 and TRBJ2-7; D is ambiguous. The length of the CDR3 is 15 residues. Trimming stripped 5 bases from V and 0 bases from J, with 14 bases between. CDR1 is SGHVS, CDR2 FQNEAQ, per germline.

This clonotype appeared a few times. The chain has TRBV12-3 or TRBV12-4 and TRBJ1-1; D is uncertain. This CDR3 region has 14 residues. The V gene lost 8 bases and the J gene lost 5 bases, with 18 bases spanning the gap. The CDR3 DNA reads TGTGCCAGCGTGCCCGCGGGTAGGCGGACTGAAGCTTTCTTT. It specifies CASVPAGRRTEAFF.

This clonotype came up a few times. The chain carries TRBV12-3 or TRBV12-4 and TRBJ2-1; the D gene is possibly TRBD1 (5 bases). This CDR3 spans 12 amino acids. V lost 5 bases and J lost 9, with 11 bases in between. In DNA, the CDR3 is TGTGCCAGCAGTCACGGGCAGGGTGAGCAGTTCTTC. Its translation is CASSHGQGEQFF.

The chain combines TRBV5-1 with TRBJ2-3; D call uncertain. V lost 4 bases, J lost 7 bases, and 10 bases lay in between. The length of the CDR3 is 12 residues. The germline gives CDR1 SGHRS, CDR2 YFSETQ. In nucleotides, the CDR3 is TGCGCCAGCAGCACGGGCAGCCATACGCAGTATTTT. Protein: CASSTGSHTQYF. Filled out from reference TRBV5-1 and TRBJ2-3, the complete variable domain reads KAGVTQTPRYLIKTRGQQVTLSCSPISGHRSVSWYQQTPGQGLQFLFEYFSETQRNKGNFPGRFSGRQFSNSRSEMNVSTLELGDSALYLCASSTGSHTQYFGPGTRLTVL.

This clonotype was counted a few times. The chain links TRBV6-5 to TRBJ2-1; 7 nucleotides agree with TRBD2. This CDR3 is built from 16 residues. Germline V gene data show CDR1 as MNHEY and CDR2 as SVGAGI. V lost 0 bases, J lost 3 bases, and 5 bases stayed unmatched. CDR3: CASSYSREGNYNEQFF. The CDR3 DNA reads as TGTGCCAGCAGTTACTCGAGGGAGGGTAACTACAATGAGCAGTTCTTC.

In nucleotides, the CDR3 is TGTGCCAGCAGTGAAACAGGGCGTGCCGGGGAGCTGTTTTTT. This sequence encodes CASSETGRAGELFF. The chain carries TRBV6-1 and TRBJ2-2; D is possibly TRBD1 (6 bases). Germline CDR1 reads MNHNS; CDR2 reads SASEGT. The CDR3 runs 14 residues. V dropped 2 bases and J dropped 6 bases, with 10 bases sitting between them.

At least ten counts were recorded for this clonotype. In DNA form, the CDR3 reads TGTGCCAGCAGCTTTACAGGGTCAAACACCGGGGAGCTGTTTTTT. It specifies CASSFTGSNTGELFF. The chain combines TRBV11-2 with TRBJ2-2; possible D gene TRBD1, 6 bases. The CDR3 runs to 15 residues. CDR1 and CDR2 (germline): SGHAT, FQNNGV. V dropped 3 bases and J dropped 2 bases, with 10 bases sitting between them. Full variable domain (rest looked up from reference TRBV11-2 and TRBJ2-2): EAGVAQSPRYKIIEKRQSVAFWCNPISGHATLYWYQQILGQGPKLLIQFQNNGVVDDSQLPKDRFSAERLKGVDSTLKIQPAKLEDSAVYLCASSFTGSNTGELFFGEGSRLTVL.

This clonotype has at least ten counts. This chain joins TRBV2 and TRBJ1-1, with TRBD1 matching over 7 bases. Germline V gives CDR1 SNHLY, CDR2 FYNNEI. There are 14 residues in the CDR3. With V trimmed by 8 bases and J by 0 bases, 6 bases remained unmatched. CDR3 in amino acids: CASGTQGVNTEAFF. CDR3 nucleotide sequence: TGTGCCAGCGGGACCCAGGGGGTGAACACTGAAGCTTTCTTT.

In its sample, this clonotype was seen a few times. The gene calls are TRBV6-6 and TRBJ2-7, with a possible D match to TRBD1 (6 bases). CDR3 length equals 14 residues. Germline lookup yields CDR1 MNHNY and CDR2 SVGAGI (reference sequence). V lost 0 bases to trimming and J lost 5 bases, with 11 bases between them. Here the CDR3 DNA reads TGTGCCAGCAGTTACTCCGGGACAACGAACGAGCAGTACTTC. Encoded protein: CASSYSGTTNEQYF.

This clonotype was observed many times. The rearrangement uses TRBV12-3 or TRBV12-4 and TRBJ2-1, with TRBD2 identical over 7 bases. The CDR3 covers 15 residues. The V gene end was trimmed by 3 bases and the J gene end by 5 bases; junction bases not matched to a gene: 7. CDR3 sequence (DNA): TGTGCCAGCAGTTTCAGCGGGAAGGGAGACAATGAGCAGTTCTTC. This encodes CASSFSGKGDNEQFF.

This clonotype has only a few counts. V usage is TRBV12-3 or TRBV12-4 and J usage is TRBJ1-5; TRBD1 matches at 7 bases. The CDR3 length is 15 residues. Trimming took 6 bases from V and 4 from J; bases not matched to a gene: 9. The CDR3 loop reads CASSVYQDRNQPQHF. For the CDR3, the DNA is TGTGCCAGCAGCGTATATCAGGACAGGAATCAGCCCCAGCATTTT.

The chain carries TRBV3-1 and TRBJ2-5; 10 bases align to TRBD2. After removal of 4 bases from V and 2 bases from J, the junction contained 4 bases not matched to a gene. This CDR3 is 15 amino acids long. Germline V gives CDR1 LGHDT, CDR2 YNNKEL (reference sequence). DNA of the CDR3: TGTGCCAGCAGCCGAGGGACTAGCGAACAAGAGACCCAGTACTTC. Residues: CASSRGTSEQETQYF.

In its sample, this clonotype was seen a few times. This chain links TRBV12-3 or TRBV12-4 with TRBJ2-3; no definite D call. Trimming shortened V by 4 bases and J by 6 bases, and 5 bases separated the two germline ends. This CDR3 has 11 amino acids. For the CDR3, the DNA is TGTGCCAGCAGTTCGAAGGATACGCAGTATTTT. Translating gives CASSSKDTQYF.

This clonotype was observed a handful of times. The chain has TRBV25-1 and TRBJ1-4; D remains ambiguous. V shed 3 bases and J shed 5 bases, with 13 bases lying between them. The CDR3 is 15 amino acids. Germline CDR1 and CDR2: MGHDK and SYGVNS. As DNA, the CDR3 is TGTGCCAGCAGTGATCCGAGGGCTTGGAATGAAAAACTGTTTTTT. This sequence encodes CASSDPRAWNEKLFF.

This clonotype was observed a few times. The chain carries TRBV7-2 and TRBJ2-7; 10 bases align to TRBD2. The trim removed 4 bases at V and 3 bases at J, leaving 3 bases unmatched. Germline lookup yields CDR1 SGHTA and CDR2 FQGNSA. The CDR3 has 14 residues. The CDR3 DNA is TGTGCCAGCAGCTCCGGACTAGCGGACTACGAGCAGTACTTC. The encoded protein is CASSSGLADYEQYF.

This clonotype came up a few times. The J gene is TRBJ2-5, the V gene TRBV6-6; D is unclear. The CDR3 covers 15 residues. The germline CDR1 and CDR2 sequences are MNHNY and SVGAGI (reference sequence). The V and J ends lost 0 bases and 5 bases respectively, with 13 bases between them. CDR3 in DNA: TGTGCCAGCAGTTACTCGACTGGCCTGAGGGAGACCCAGTACTTC. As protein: CASSYSTGLRETQYF.

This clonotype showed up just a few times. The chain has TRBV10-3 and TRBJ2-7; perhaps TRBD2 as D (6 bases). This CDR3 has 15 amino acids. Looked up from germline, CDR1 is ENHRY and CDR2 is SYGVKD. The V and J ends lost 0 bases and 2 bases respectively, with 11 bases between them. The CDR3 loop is CAISESTEGTYEQYF. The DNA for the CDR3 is TGTGCCATCAGTGAGTCGACGGAGGGTACCTACGAGCAGTACTTC.

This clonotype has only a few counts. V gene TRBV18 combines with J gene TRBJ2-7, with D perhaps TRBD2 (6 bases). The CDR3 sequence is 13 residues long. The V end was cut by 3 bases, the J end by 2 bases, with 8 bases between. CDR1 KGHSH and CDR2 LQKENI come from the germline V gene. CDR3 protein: CASSPGLPYEQYF. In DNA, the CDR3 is TGTGCCAGCTCACCGGGACTGCCCTACGAGCAGTACTTC.

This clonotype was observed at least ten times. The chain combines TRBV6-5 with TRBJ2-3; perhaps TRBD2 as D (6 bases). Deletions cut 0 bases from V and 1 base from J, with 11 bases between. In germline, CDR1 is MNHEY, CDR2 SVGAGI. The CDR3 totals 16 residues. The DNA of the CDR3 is TGTGCCAGCAGTTACTCGATTAGCGGAGGCACAGATACGCAGTATTTT. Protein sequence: CASSYSISGGTDTQYF.

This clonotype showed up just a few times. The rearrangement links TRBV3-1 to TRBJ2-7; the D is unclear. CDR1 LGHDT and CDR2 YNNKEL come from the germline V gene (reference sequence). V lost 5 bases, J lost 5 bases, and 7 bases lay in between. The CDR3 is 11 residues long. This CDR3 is CASSARHEQYF. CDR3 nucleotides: TGTGCCAGCAGCGCCCGGCACGAGCAGTACTTC.

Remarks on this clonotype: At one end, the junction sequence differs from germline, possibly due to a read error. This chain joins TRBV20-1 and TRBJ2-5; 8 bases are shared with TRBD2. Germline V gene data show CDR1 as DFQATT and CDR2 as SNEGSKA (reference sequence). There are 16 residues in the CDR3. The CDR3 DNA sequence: TGCAGTGCTAGAGAGAAGGTCGGACTAGCACCACCTCGCCCGCACTTC. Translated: CSAREKVGLAPPRPHF.

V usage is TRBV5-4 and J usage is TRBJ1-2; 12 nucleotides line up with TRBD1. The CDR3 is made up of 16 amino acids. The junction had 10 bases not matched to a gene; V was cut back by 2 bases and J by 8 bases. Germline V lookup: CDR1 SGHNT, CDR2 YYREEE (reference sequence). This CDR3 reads CASSFGSGTGGEGYTF. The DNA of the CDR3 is TGTGCCAGCAGCTTCGGCTCCGGGACAGGGGGCGAAGGCTACACCTTC.

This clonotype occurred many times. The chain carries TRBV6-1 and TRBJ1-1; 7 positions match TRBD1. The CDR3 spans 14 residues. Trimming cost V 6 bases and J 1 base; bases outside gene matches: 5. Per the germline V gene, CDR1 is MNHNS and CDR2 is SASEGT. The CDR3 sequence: CASRAGTENTEAFF. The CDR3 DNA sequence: TGTGCCAGCAGGGCCGGGACAGAGAACACTGAAGCTTTCTTT.